The 16 T cell receptor beta chains in this list originate from one sample, sequenced in a study of cytomegalovirus exposure and HLA in healthy donors. The PCR had 60 Vbeta and 13 Jbeta primers. Method: immunoSEQ multiplex PCR; TCRdb's copy keeps in-frame clones and lacks some. The table has about 170,000 clones, approximately 84% seen once. Sequencing was done on a sample of PBMCs. The receptors come from a man aged 25 to 40 in good health and CMV-seropositive.

The chain joins TRBV5-4 to TRBJ2-5; D is undetermined. Deletions cut 4 bases from V and 5 bases from J, with 12 bases between. Germline V gives CDR1 SGHNT, CDR2 YYREEE (reference sequence). The CDR3 is 13 residues long. The CDR3 sequence is CASSLTSAETQYF. The CDR3 DNA follows: TGTGCCAGCAGCCTGACCAGCGCTGAGACCCAGTACTTC.

The rearrangement uses TRBV12-5 and TRBJ1-1; D is uncertain. V was clipped by 0 bases and J by 1 base, with 9 bases between them. The CDR3 sequence is 15 residues long. From germline, CDR1 is LGHNT and CDR2 FRNRAP. The CDR3 is CASGLVSAPNTEAFF. CDR3 sequence (DNA): TGTGCTAGTGGTTTGGTCAGTGCCCCGAACACTGAAGCTTTCTTT.

This clone was seen just once. The junction departs from the called germline gene at one end, perhaps through a read error. In DNA form, the CDR3 reads TGTGCTAGCAGCCCGACAGGGAACACCGGGGAGCTGTTTTTT. This codes for CASSPTGNTGELFF. The gene calls are TRBV7-7 and TRBJ2-2; perhaps TRBD1 as D (6 bases). The CDR3 has 14 residues. Germline CDR1 reads SSHAT; CDR2 reads FNYEAQ (reference sequence). Variable domain in full (rest from reference TRBV7-7 and TRBJ2-2): GAGVSQSPRYKVTKRGQDVTLRCDPISSHATLYWYQQALGQGPEFLTYFNYEAQPDKSGLPSDRFSAERPEGSISTLTIQRTEQRDSAMYRCASSPTGNTGELFFGEGSRLTVL.

V and J are TRBV28 and TRBJ1-2, with D unresolved. The CDR3 is 10 residues long. Germline lookup yields CDR1 MDHEN and CDR2 SYDVKM. Trimming pared 6 bases from V and 5 bases from J, leaving 4 bases between. The DNA for the CDR3 is TGTGCCAGCAGACAATATGGCTACACCTTC. This sequence encodes CASRQYGYTF.

CDR3 in DNA: TGTGCCAGCAGTTTATCCGGGGCTGGGGTAGCGGGCTCCCTTTTTTTCTCCTACAATGAGCAGTTCTTC. It specifies CASSLSGAGVAGSLFFSYNEQFF. The chain has TRBV27 and TRBJ2-1, with 7 bases matching TRBD2. The CDR3 consists of 23 residues. Germline CDR1 reads MNHEY; CDR2 reads SMNVEV (reference sequence). With V trimmed by 0 bases and J by 0 bases, 23 bases remained unmatched.

The V gene is TRBV11-3, the J gene TRBJ2-3, with TRBD1 matching 8 bases. The CDR3 extends over 17 amino acids. V shed 1 base, J shed 6 bases, and the junction held 12 bases outside the gene matches. Germline values: CDR1 SGHNT, CDR2 YENEEA. The CDR3 reads CASSLGRGQAARDTQYF. In DNA form, the CDR3 reads TGTGCCAGCAGCTTAGGGAGGGGACAGGCGGCGAGGGATACGCAGTATTTT. Combining the CDR3 with reference TRBV11-3 and TRBJ2-3 gives the whole variable domain EAGVVQSPRYKIIEKKQPVAFWCNPISGHNTLYWYLQNLGQGPELLIRYENEEAVDDSQLPKDRFSAERLKGVDSTLKIQPAELGDSAVYLCASSLGRGQAARDTQYFGPGTRLTVL.

The CDR3 region has the DNA TGCGCCAGCAGCCCACTCGGTTTTGGGGCCTCTGGAAACACCATATATTTT. It codes for CASSPLGFGASGNTIYF. This sequence joins TRBV5-1 and TRBJ1-3, with D possibly being TRBD1 (5 bases). This CDR3 is built from 17 residues. Germline loops: CDR1 SGHRS, CDR2 YFSETQ. Trimming shortened V by 4 bases and J by 0 bases, and 17 bases separated the two germline ends. The variable domain in full, completed from reference TRBV5-1 and TRBJ1-3, reads KAGVTQTPRYLIKTRGQQVTLSCSPISGHRSVSWYQQTPGQGLQFLFEYFSETQRNKGNFPGRFSGRQFSNSRSEMNVSTLELGDSALYLCASSPLGFGASGNTIYFGEGSWLTVV.

CDR3 loop: CSAVTGGLTEQYF. DNA of the CDR3: TGCAGCGCCGTGACAGGGGGCCTGACCGAGCAGTACTTC. The chain links TRBV29-1 to TRBJ2-5; 10 bases are a match to TRBD1. The J call may be in error: the DNA end matches TRBJ2-7 better. The CDR3 spans 13 residues. Germline V gene lookup returns CDR1 SQVTM and CDR2 ANQGSEA.

This clone was recorded a few times. This chain connects TRBV6-1 to TRBJ1-1; TRBD1 might be the D (5 bases). Between the trimmed V and J ends, which lost 4 bases and 3 bases, there was a span of 6 bases. In germline, CDR1 is MNHNS, CDR2 SASEGT. The CDR3 is made up of 12 amino acids. CDR3 in amino acids: CASSARDTEAFF. CDR3 nucleotides: TGTGCCAGCAGTGCCAGGGACACTGAAGCTTTCTTT.

The rearrangement joins TRBV6-5 to TRBJ2-7; 8 bases map to TRBD2. The V gene's germline CDR1 is MNHEY and CDR2 SVGAGI. Unmatched junction bases numbered 13, after V lost 4 bases and J lost 8 bases. The CDR3 contains 15 residues. CDR3 amino acids: CASSSSGTRNLKQYF. CDR3 sequence (DNA): TGTGCCAGCAGTTCGTCCGGGACTAGAAATTTAAAGCAGTACTTC.

The rearrangement links TRBV19 to TRBJ1-1; TRBD1 might be the D (6 bases). The CDR3 spans 13 residues. Germline V gives CDR1 LNHDA, CDR2 SQIVND (reference sequence). V lost 7 bases and J lost 4, with 13 bases in between. CDR3 DNA: TGTGCCAGTAAAAACAGGGTAAGCACTGAAGCTTTCTTT. Its protein is CASKNRVSTEAFF.

V usage is TRBV6-1 and J usage is TRBJ1-2; tentative D call: TRBD1 (6 bases). The CDR3 is 13 amino acids. Between the trimmed V and J ends, which lost 6 bases and 3 bases, there was a span of 11 bases. CDR1 and CDR2 (germline): MNHNS, SASEGT. CDR3 loop: CASRHRDDYGYTF. The CDR3 DNA reads as TGTGCCAGCAGGCACAGGGATGACTATGGCTACACCTTC.

This clone was found once. The chain is built from TRBV11-3 and TRBJ2-7; the D gene is possibly TRBD2 (5 bases). CDR3 length equals 15 residues. CDR1 and CDR2 from the germline V gene are SGHNT and YENEEA. V shed 0 bases and J shed 4 bases, with 13 bases lying between them. The CDR3 nucleotides read TGTGCCAGCAGCTTAGAATCAACTAGTCTGTACGAGCAGTACTTC. This gives the protein CASSLESTSLYEQYF.

V usage is TRBV2 and J usage is TRBJ1-2; possibly TRBD1 for D (5 bases). Trimming took off 1 base at V and 8 bases at J, with 11 bases between the two ends. The CDR3 spans 13 residues. Germline CDR1 reads SNHLY; CDR2 reads FYNNEI. CDR3 bases: TGTGCCAGCAGTGAAGGACAGTACAACGGCTACACCTTC. This gives the protein CASSEGQYNGYTF.

The chain uses TRBV2 and TRBJ2-7, with TRBD1 identical over 9 bases. J was trimmed by 2 bases and V by 6 bases; bases with no gene match: 5. CDR3 length equals 14 residues. Germline CDR1 and CDR2: SNHLY and FYNNEI. CDR3 region: CASRAGQGPYEQYF. For the CDR3, the DNA is TGTGCCAGCAGGGCGGGACAGGGTCCCTACGAGCAGTACTTC.

This clone appeared a few times. The chain joins TRBV4-1 to TRBJ1-5; TRBD1 matches at 9 bases. The CDR3 covers 15 residues. With V trimmed by 4 bases and J by 2 bases, 3 bases remained unmatched. CDR1 is MGHRA, CDR2 YSYEKL, per germline. CDR3 nucleotide sequence: TGCGCCAGCAGCCGTCGGACAGGGGGCAATCAGCCCCAGCATTTT. It yields the protein CASSRRTGGNQPQHF.